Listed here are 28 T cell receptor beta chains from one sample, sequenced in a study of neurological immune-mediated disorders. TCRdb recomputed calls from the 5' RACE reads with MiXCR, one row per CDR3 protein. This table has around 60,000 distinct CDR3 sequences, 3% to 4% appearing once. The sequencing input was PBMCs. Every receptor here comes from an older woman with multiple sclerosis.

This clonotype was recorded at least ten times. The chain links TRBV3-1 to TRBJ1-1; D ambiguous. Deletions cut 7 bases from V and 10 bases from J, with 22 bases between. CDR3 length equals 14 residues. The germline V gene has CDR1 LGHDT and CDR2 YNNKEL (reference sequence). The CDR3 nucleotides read TGTGCCAGCACGAAAGGAGGGATCATCGGTCCAGCTTTCTTT. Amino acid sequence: CASTKGGIIGPAFF.

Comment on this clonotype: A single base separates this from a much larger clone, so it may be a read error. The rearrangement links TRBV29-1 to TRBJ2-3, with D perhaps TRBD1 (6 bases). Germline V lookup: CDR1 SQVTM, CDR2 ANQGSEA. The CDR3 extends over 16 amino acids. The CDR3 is CSVEAGVVGQTDKQYF. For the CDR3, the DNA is TGCAGCGTTGAGGCAGGGGTGGTTGGGCAGACAGATAAGCAGTATTTT.

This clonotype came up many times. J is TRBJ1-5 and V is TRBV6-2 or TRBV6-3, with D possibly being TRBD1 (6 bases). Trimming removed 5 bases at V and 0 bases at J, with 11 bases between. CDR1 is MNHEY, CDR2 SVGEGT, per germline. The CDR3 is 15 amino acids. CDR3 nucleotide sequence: TGTGCCAGCAGTCCACAGGGATATAGCAATCAGCCCCAGCATTTT. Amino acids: CASSPQGYSNQPQHF.

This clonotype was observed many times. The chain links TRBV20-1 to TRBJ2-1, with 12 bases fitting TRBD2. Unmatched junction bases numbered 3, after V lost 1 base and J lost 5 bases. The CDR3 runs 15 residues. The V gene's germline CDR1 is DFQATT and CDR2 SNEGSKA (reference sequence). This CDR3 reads CSARVWTSGDNEQFF. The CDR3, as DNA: TGCAGTGCTAGAGTTTGGACTAGCGGGGACAATGAGCAGTTCTTC.

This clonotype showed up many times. CDR3 sequence reads: CSARDRTGGRETQYF. CDR3 bases: TGCAGTGCTAGAGATCGGACAGGGGGTCGAGAGACCCAGTACTTC. The V and J genes are TRBV20-1 and TRBJ2-5; 10 bases are shared with TRBD1. Germline CDR1 DFQATT, CDR2 SNEGSKA (reference sequence). The CDR3 extends over 15 amino acids. The V segment lost 0 bases and the J segment 4 bases; nucleotides outside the gene matches: 5.

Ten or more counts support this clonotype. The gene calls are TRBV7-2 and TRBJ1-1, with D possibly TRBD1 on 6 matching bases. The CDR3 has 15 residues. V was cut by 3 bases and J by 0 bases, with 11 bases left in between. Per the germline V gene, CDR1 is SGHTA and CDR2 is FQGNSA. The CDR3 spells CASSFSGGMNTEAFF. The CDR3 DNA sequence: TGTGCCAGCAGCTTCAGTGGGGGCATGAACACTGAAGCTTTCTTT.

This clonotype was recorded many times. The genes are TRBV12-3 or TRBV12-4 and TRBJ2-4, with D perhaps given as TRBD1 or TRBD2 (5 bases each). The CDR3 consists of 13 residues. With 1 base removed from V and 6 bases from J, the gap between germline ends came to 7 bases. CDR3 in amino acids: CASSLGGTNIQYF. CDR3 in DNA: TGTGCCAGCAGTTTAGGGGGGACAAACATTCAGTACTTC.

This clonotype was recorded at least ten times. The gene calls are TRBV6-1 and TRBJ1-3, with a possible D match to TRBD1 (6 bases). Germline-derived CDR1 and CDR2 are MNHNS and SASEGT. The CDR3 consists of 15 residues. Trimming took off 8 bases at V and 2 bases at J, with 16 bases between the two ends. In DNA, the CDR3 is TGTGCCAGCCAATGGGACCAGGGGACTGGAAACACCATATATTTT. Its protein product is CASQWDQGTGNTIYF.

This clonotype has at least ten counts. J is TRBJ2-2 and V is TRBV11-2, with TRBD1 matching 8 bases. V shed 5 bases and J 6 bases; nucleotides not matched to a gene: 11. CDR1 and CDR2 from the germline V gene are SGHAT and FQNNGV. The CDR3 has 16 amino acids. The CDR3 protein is CASSPWTGRSPGELFF. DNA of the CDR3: TGTGCCAGCAGCCCTTGGACAGGGAGATCTCCCGGGGAGCTGTTTTTT. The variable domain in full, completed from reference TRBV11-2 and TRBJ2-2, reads EAGVAQSPRYKIIEKRQSVAFWCNPISGHATLYWYQQILGQGPKLLIQFQNNGVVDDSQLPKDRFSAERLKGVDSTLKIQPAKLEDSAVYLCASSPWTGRSPGELFFGEGSRLTVL.

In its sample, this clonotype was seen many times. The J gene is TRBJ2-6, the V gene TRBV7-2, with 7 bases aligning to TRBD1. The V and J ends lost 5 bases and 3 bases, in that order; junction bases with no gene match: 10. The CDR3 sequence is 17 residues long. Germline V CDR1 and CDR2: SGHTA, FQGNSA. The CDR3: CASSLSLDRVGANVLTF. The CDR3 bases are TGTGCCAGCAGCCTGAGTCTTGACAGGGTTGGGGCCAACGTCCTGACTTTC. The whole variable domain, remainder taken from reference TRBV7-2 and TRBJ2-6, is GAGVSQSPSNKVTEKGKDVELRCDPISGHTALYWYRQSLGQGLEFLIYFQGNSAPDKSGLPSDRFSAERTGGSVSTLTIQRTQQEDSAVYLCASSLSLDRVGANVLTFGAGSRLTVL.

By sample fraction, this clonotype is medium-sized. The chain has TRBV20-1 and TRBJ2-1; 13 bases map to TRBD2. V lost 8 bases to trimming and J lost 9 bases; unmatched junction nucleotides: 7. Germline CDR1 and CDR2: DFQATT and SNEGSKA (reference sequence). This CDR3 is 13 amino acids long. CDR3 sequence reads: CSPGLAGVSEQFF. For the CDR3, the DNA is TGCAGTCCAGGACTAGCGGGAGTTAGTGAGCAGTTCTTC.

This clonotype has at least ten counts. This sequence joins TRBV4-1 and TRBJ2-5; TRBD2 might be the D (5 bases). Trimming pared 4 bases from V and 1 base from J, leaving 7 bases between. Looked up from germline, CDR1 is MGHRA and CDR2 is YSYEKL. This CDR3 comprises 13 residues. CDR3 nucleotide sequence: TGCGCCAGCAGCCGAGGGCCCCAAGAGACCCAGTACTTC. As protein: CASSRGPQETQYF.

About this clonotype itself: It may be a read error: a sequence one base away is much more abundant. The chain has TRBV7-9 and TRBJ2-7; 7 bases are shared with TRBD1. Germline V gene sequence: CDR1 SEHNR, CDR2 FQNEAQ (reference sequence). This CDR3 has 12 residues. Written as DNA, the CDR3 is TGTGACAGCAGCGCCGACAGGGCCGAGCAGTACTTC. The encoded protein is CDSSADRAEQYF.

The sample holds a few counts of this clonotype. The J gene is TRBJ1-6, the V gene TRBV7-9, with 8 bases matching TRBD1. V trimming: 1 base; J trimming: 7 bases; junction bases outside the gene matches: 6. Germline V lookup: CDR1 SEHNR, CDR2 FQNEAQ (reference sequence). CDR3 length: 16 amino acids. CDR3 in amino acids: CASSLGRQGWNSPLHF. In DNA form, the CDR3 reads TGTGCCAGCAGCTTAGGAAGACAGGGGTGGAATTCACCCCTCCACTTT.

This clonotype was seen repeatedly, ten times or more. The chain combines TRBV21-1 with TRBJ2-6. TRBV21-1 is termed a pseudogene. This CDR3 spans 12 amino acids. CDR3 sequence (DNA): TGTGCCAGCAGCAATGGGGGCCACGTCCTGACTTTC. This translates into CASSNGGHVLTF.

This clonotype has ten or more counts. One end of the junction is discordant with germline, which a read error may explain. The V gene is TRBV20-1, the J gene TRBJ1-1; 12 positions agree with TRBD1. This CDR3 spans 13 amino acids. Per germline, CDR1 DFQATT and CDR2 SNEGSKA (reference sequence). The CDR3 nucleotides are TGCAGTGCTAGATCGGGACAGGGGGCTGAGGCTTTCTTT. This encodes CSARSGQGAEAFF.

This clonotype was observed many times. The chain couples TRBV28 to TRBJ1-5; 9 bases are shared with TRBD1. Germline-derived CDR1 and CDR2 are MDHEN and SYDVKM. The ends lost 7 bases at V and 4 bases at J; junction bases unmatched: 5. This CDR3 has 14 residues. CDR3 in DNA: TGTGCCAGCACCTTGGGACAGGGTAATCAGCCCCAGCATTTT. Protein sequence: CASTLGQGNQPQHF. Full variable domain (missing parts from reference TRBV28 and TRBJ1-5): DVKVTQSSRYLVKRTGEKVFLECVQDMDHENMFWYRQDPGLGLRLIYFSYDVKMKEKGDIPEGYSVSREKKERFSLILESASTNQTSMYLCASTLGQGNQPQHFGDGTRLSIL.

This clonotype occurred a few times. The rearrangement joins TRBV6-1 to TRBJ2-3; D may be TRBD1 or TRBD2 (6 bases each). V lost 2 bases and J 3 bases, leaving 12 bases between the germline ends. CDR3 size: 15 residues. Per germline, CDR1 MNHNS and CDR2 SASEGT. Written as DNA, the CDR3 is TGTGCCAGCAGTGAACGACGGGGGCTTACAGATACGCAGTATTTT. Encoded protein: CASSERRGLTDTQYF.

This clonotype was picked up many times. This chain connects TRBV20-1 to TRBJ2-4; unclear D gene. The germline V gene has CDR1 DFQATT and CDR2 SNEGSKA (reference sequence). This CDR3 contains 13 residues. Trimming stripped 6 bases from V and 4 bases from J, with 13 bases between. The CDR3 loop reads CSAHTVSKNIQYF. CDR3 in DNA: TGCAGTGCCCATACAGTATCAAAAAACATTCAGTACTTC.

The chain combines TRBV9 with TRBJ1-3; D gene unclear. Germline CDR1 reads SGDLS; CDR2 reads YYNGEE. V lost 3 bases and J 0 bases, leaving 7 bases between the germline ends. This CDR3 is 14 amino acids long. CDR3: CASSAESSGNTIYF. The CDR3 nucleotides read TGTGCCAGCAGCGCCGAGAGCTCTGGAAACACCATATATTTT.

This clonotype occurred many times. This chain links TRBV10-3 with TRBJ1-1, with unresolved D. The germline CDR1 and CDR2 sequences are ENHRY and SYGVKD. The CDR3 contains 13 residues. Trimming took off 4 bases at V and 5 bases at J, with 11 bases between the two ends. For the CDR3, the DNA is TGTGCCATCAGTGCGGAGGGTATAACTGAAGCTTTCTTT. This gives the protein CAISAEGITEAFF.

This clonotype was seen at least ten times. The DNA for the CDR3 is TGTGCCAGCAGTGAGGAGGGGGAGCAGTTCTTC. Translated: CASSEEGEQFF. V gene TRBV2 combines with J gene TRBJ2-1, with D maybe TRBD2 (6 bases). Trimming cost V 3 bases and J 10 bases, with 7 bases left between them. CDR3 length: 11 residues. The V gene's germline CDR1 is SNHLY and CDR2 FYNNEI. The full variable domain, its missing parts supplied by reference TRBV2 and TRBJ2-1, is EPEVTQTPSHQVTQMGQEVILRCVPISNHLYFYWYRQILGQKVEFLVSFYNNEISEKSEIFDDQFSVERPDGSNFTLKIRSTKLEDSAMYFCASSEEGEQFFGPGTRLTVL.

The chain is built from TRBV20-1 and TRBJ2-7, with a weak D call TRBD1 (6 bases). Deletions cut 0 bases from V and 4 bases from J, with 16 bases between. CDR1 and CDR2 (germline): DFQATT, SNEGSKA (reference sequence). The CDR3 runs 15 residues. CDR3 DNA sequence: TGCAGTGCTAGAGAGGGGCTAGACAGGAGGTACGAGCAGTACTTC. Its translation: CSAREGLDRRYEQYF.

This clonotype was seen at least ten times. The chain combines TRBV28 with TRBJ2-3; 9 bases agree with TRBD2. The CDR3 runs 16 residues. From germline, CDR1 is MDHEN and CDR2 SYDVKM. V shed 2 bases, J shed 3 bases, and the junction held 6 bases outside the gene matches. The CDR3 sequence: CASSLNPSGTTDTQYF. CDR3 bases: TGTGCCAGCAGTTTAAATCCTAGCGGGACAACAGATACGCAGTATTTT.

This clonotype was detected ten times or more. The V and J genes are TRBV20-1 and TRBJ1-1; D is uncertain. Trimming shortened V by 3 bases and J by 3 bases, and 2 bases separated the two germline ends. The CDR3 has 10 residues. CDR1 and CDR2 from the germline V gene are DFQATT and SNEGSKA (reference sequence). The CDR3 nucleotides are TGCAGTGCTAGGCACACTGAAGCTTTCTTT. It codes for CSARHTEAFF.

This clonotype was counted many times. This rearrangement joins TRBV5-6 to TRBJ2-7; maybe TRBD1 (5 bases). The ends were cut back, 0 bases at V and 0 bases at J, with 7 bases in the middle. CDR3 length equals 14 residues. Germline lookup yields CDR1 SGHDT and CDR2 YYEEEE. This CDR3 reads CASSLVQGSYEQYF. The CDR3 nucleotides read TGTGCCAGCAGCTTGGTCCAGGGCTCCTACGAGCAGTACTTC.

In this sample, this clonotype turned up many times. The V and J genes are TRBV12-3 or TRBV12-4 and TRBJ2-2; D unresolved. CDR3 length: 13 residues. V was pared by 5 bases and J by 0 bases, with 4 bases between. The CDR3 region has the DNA TGTGCCAGCAGTCCCGCGAACACCGGGGAGCTGTTTTTT. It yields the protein CASSPANTGELFF.

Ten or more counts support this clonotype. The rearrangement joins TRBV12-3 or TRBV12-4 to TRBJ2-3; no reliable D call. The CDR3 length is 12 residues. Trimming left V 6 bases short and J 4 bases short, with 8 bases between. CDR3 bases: TGTGCCAGCAGGGGGAACGCAGATACGCAGTATTTT. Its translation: CASRGNADTQYF.